Detailed here is one T cell receptor beta chain. Its antigen remains unidentified. Via MiXCR, TCRdb re-called the RT-PCR reads, giving one row per CDR3 protein. The data hold 630,000 or so distinct CDR3 sequences, with around 14% observed a single time. V dropped 1 base and J dropped 3 bases, with 7 bases sitting between them. The CDR3 spans 14 residues. Germline V gene lookup returns CDR1 SGHAT and CDR2 FQNNGV. The sample originates from a study of response to subunit inactivated influenza vaccine. General observations from the study: Each seasonal influenza vaccination recruits few new T cells, the authors suggested.

This specimen was PBMCs from blood, taken about 12 days after vaccination. The sequence was collected from a man between 50 and 59 years old who received an inactivated influenza vaccine. V is TRBV11-2 and J is TRBJ2-4; D ambiguous. This CDR3 is CASSLVWSKNIQYF. DNA for the CDR3: TGTGCCAGCAGCTTAGTTTGGAGCAAAAACATTCAGTACTTC.